This T cell receptor (beta chain) was identified during a study of blood T cell repertoires in COVID-19. Study-wide background: COVID-19 samples from acute and convalescent phases originated in the United States, Italy and Spain. T cells, B-cell-depleted T cells, or PBMCs supplied cDNA or gDNA.

This CDR3 has 16 amino acids. CDR1 is SGHVS, CDR2 FQNEAQ, per germline. After removal of 4 bases from V and 6 bases from J, the junction contained 10 bases not matched to a gene. Authors' processing steps: Reference gene primer amplification gave nucleated cell count estimates. The protocol was immunoSEQ multiplex PCR, while the TCRdb copy is restricted to in-frame clones and leaves out a portion. That table furnishes V, J and clone size, whereas the DNA furnished D and trimming. This sample carries about 120,000 clones, roughly nine tenths of them seen once, and the ten largest clones take roughly 7.9%.

Sequenced sample: peripheral blood. The TCR originated in a man aged 70-80 years who had recovered from COVID-19. J is TRBJ2-1 and V is TRBV7-8; 9 bases match TRBD2. The CDR3 DNA reads TGTGCCAGCAGCTATCAGTTAGCGGGAGTATCCAATGAGCAGTTCTTC. The encoded protein is CASSYQLAGVSNEQFF.